This T cell receptor (beta chain) emerged from a study of CD8+ T cells in alopecia areata. Study overall: Affected scalp percentage gauged treated patients' severity.

Trimming stripped 2 bases from V and 2 bases from J, with 16 bases between. Germline-derived CDR1 and CDR2 are MNHEY and SMNVEV (reference sequence). The CDR3 sequence is 16 residues long. A word on this clone: Its antigen is currently unknown.

Whole-study results and caveats: Under tofacitinib, numerous expanded lesional clonotypes remained detectable in scalp and blood.

As to treatment: oral pan-JAK inhibitor, 5-10 mg twice daily. From alopecia areata patients, lesional scalp punch biopsies and peripheral blood were collected. Following RNA extraction, reverse transcription yielded cDNA that acted as the sequencing template. Clones were sequenced by immunoSEQ multiplex PCR, and TCRdb holds only the in-frame ones, with some missing. The table lists 170,000 or so clones, around three fifths of them singletons. The TCR originated in a human donor with alopecia areata. The chain links TRBV27 to TRBJ2-7; D unclear. The input for sequencing was CD8+ T cells sorted from blood, taken at week 24, from a patient treated with tofacitinib. CDR3 bases: TGTGCCAGCAGTTTAACGTATGACACAGTTCCCTACGAGCAGTACTTC. Its translation is CASSLTYDTVPYEQYF.